Listed here is a single T cell receptor beta chain. Its target is not known. This record comes from a study of CD4+ T cells in melanoma. Study-level results: In melanoma, neoantigen-specific CD4+ T cells reportedly differed in differentiation state. A reported correlation linked neoantigen-specific CD4+ T cells to CD8+, macrophage and B cell function.

TCRdb keeps only in-frame clones here, not all; method: immunoSEQ multiplex PCR. This table holds 20,000 or so clones, just under 80% found once. The V and J ends lost 3 bases and 0 bases respectively, with 9 bases between them. The CDR3 contains 14 residues. Germline-derived CDR1 and CDR2 are LNHDA and SQIVND (reference sequence). J is TRBJ2-7 and V is TRBV19; D is uncertain. The TCR originated in a human donor with melanoma. In DNA form, the CDR3 reads TGTGCCAGTAGTATCACACTTAACTCCTACGAGCAGTACTTC. This translates into CASSITLNSYEQYF.